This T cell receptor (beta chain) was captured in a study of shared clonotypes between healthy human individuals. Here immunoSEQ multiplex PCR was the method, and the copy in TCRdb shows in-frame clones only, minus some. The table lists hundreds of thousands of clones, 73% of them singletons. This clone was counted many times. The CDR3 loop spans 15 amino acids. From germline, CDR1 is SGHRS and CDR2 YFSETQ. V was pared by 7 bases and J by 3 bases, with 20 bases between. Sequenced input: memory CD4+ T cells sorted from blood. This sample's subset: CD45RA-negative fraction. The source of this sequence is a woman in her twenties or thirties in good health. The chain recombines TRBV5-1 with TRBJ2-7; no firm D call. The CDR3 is CASLSARGIDYEQYF. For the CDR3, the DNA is TGCGCCAGCCTTTCCGCCCGTGGGATTGACTACGAGCAGTACTTC.